The clone carrying this TCR beta chain was recorded many times. Per the germline V gene, CDR1 is SGHDT and CDR2 is YYEEEE. This CDR3 has 13 amino acids. The V end lost 0 bases, the J end lost 5 bases, and 9 bases lay between the germline ends. This sample was included in a study of blood T cells in healthy people across ages. PCR was performed a second time for about 6 to 11 cycles using a sample-barcoded 5' primer and a J-beta primer mix. MiXCR, applied by TCRdb to the 5' RACE reads, yields one record per CDR3 protein. The table shows about 640,000 distinct CDR3 sequences, with roughly 31% occurring only once. Peripheral blood, roughly 9.1 milliliters per donor, was collected.

The receptor's source is a woman older than 75 in good health. What was sequenced was blood. The genes are TRBV5-6 and TRBJ2-7; D call uncertain. CDR3 region: CASSLGLRDEQYF. CDR3 coding DNA: TGTGCCAGCAGCTTGGGTCTTCGGGACGAGCAGTACTTC.